This paragraph covers one T cell receptor beta chain sequence. Additional DNA sequences in this sample encode the identical CDR3. The sample is drawn from a study of shared clonotypes between healthy human individuals. Looking at the study overall: CD8 memory received one plate per donor, CD8 naive two, CD4 memory three and CD4 naive three.

Sequenced by immunoSEQ multiplex PCR; TCRdb stores in-frame clones only, minus some. The sample lists approximately 1,500,000 clones, approximately 98% occurring once. This sequence originates from a young man in good health. Sample: naive CD4+ T cells sorted from blood. Subset reported: CD45RA+ positively selected.

CDR3 in amino acids: CSALGYEQYF. The CDR3 bases are TGCAGTGCCCTTGGTTACGAGCAGTACTTC. This chain links TRBV20-1 with TRBJ2-7, with D unclear. This CDR3 spans 10 amino acids. Trimming shortened V by 6 bases and J by 4 bases, and 7 bases separated the two germline ends. Germline values: CDR1 DFQATT, CDR2 SNEGSKA (reference sequence).